The rows below give T cell receptor beta chains drawn from one sample of a study of regulatory T cells in long-lasting Graves disease. In TCRdb, the multiplex PCR reads were re-called with MiXCR into one record per CDR3 protein. This table holds approximately 440,000 distinct CDR3 sequences, around a quarter found once. Material: peripheral blood mononuclear cells (PBMCs), obtained when the disease was refractory, from a patient treated with antithyroid drugs. The origin of the receptors is a female donor with Graves disease. Both conserved end residues are part of each CDR3. A D gene is named only where the DNA matches it firmly. Size values are once, few and many counts, or a class for expanded clones, and some rows have none.

J: TRBJ2-4; size: NA; V: TRBV29-1; D: NA; DNA: TGCAGCGTTGAACAGGGAAACTCGATAGCCAAAAACATTCAGTACTTC; CDR3: CSVEQGNSIAKNIQYF
J: TRBJ2-7; size: NA; V: TRBV29-1; D: TRBD1; DNA: TGCAGCGTAGCAACCGGGACAGGGGAGCACGAGCAGTACTTC; CDR3: CSVATGTGEHEQYF
J: TRBJ1-2; size: many; V: TRBV15; D: NA; DNA: TGTGCCACCAGCAGAGATCTAGGACTGCTCTATGGCTACACCTTC; CDR3: CATSRDLGLLYGYTF
J: TRBJ1-1; size: many; V: TRBV28; D: TRBD1; DNA: TGTGCCAGCAGAAGACAGGGACGTTTCCCGAACACTGAAGCTTTCTTT; CDR3: CASRRQGRFPNTEAFF
J: TRBJ2-7; size: many; V: TRBV30; D: TRBD2; DNA: TGTGCCTGGAGTGACGGGGGGAGTTACGAGCAGTACTTC; CDR3: CAWSDGGSYEQYF
J: TRBJ2-7; size: few; V: TRBV30; D: NA; DNA: TGTGCCCAAACCACAGGCGGCCCCTACGAGCAGTACTTC; CDR3: CAQTTGGPYEQYF
J: TRBJ2-7; size: few; V: TRBV6-5; D: TRBD2; DNA: TGTGCCAGCAGTTACGGGGGGGGGTCACGGGTCTTCTACGAGCAGTACTTC; CDR3: CASSYGGGSRVFYEQYF
J: TRBJ2-7; size: many; V: TRBV11-2; D: NA; DNA: TGTGCCAGCAGCTCCTCGGGGGCGGGCGAGCAGTACTTC; CDR3: CASSSSGAGEQYF
J: TRBJ2-2; size: NA; V: TRBV28; D: NA; DNA: TGTGCCAGCAGTTTGTCGGCCCAGAAAGACACCGGGGAGCTGTTTTTT; CDR3: CASSLSAQKDTGELFF
J: TRBJ2-3; size: NA; V: TRBV19; D: TRBD1; DNA: TGTGCCAGTAGTATGGTCTCTTGGGACAGGCTATTCACAGATACGCAGTATTTT; CDR3: CASSMVSWDRLFTDTQYF
J: TRBJ2-6; size: NA; V: TRBV6-2/TRBV6-3; D: TRBD1; DNA: TGTGCCAGCAGTCCCCTAGGGACAGGGGCTGGGGCCAACGTCCTGACTTTC; CDR3: CASSPLGTGAGANVLTF
J: TRBJ2-2; size: NA; V: TRBV12-3/TRBV12-4; D: TRBD1; DNA: TGTGCCAGCAGTTTTGGACAGGGGGCCGGCGGGGAGCTGTTTTTT; CDR3: CASSFGQGAGGELFF
J: TRBJ2-3; size: NA; V: TRBV20-1; D: NA; DNA: TGCAGTGCTAGAGCCCTAGATACGCAGTATTTT; CDR3: CSARALDTQYF
J: TRBJ2-5; size: many; V: TRBV7-2; D: NA; DNA: TGTGCCAGCAGCACATCCGGGACACCTTCAGAGACCCAGTACTTC; CDR3: CASSTSGTPSETQYF
J: TRBJ2-2; size: few; V: TRBV5-1; D: NA; DNA: TGCGCCAGCACTATTAGCGGGAACACCGGGGAGCTGTTTTTT; CDR3: CASTISGNTGELFF
J: TRBJ2-7; size: NA; V: TRBV6-5; D: NA; DNA: TGTGCCAGCAGTTACTCGTTATCTACCGAGCAGTACTTC; CDR3: CASSYSLSTEQYF
J: TRBJ2-7; size: many; V: TRBV7-8; D: NA; DNA: TGTGCCAGCAGCTTAAAGGGAACCTACGAGCAGTACTTC; CDR3: CASSLKGTYEQYF
J: TRBJ2-5; size: many; V: TRBV29-1; D: NA; DNA: TGCAGCGGACTACATGGACTCCAAGAGACCCAGTACTTC; CDR3: CSGLHGLQETQYF
J: TRBJ1-1; size: many; V: TRBV18; D: NA; DNA: TGTGCCAGCTCACCACCTAATCCCACTGAAGCTTTCTTT; CDR3: CASSPPNPTEAFF
J: TRBJ1-2; size: NA; V: TRBV30; D: NA; DNA: TGTGCCTGGAGTGTACTAAAGCGAAGTGACGGCTACACCTTC; CDR3: CAWSVLKRSDGYTF
J: TRBJ1-1; size: many; V: TRBV28; D: NA; DNA: TGTGCCAGCCAAAGGGGGACTGAAGCTTTCTTT; CDR3: CASQRGTEAFF
J: TRBJ2-7; size: NA; V: TRBV5-1; D: NA; DNA: TGCGCCAGCAGCTCGGACTGGTACGAGCAGTACTTC; CDR3: CASSSDWYEQYF
J: TRBJ2-7; size: few; V: TRBV27; D: TRBD2; DNA: TGTGCCAGCAGCCGGCTGACTAGCGGGAGCTACGAGCAGTACTTC; CDR3: CASSRLTSGSYEQYF
J: TRBJ1-5; size: few; V: TRBV6-1; D: NA; DNA: TGTGCCAGCAGGGGAGGAAATCAGCCCCAGCATTTT; CDR3: CASRGGNQPQHF
J: TRBJ1-3; size: few; V: TRBV28; D: NA; DNA: TGTGCCAGCAGCCTCCCGCAGGGAGGAAACACCATATATTTT; CDR3: CASSLPQGGNTIYF
J: TRBJ1-1; size: NA; V: TRBV5-6; D: NA; DNA: TGTGCCAGCAGGTCCCTCTTGGGGGTGAACACTGAAGCTTTCTTT; CDR3: CASRSLLGVNTEAFF
J: TRBJ2-2; size: few; V: TRBV20-1; D: NA; DNA: TGCAGTGCTAGAGACCGTTCGAACACCGGGGAGCTGTTTTTT; CDR3: CSARDRSNTGELFF
J: TRBJ2-7; size: few; V: TRBV7-8; D: TRBD2; DNA: TGTGCCAGCAGCCGGAGGGGGACTAGCGGTGCCTCCTACGAGCAGTACTTC; CDR3: CASSRRGTSGASYEQYF